These T cell receptor beta chains were read from a single sample in a study of T cells in Graves' hyperthyroidism and ophthalmopathy. TCRdb reprocessed the multiplex PCR reads via MiXCR and lists one record per CDR3 protein. The repertoire includes under 200,000 distinct CDR3 sequences, about a tenth of them detected once, and approximately 20% sits in the top ten. The sample consisted of blood. All receptors derive from a woman younger than 35 with Graves' hyperthyroidism that later progressed to Graves' ophthalmopathy. CDR3s include the opening cysteine and the closing phenylalanine or tryptophan. A D gene is named only where the DNA matches it firmly. A clone size is listed for some rows: how often the clone was seen (once, few, many), or a class if it is expanded.

CDR3 protein: CASSPLRTSGLYTGELFF; CDR3 DNA: TGTGCCAGCAGCCCCTTGCGGACTAGCGGGCTGTACACCGGGGAGCTGTTTTTT; D gene: TRBD2; J gene: TRBJ2-2; V gene: TRBV7-9; clone size: many
CDR3 protein: CASDGGPGLTGELFF; CDR3 DNA: TGCGCCAGCGATGGGGGTCCGGGTCTCACCGGGGAGCTGTTTTTT; D gene: .; J gene: TRBJ2-2; V gene: TRBV5-1; clone size: many
CDR3 protein: CASSQDRGTTEAFF; CDR3 DNA: TGTGCCAGCTCACAAGACAGGGGAACCACTGAAGCTTTCTTT; D gene: TRBD1; J gene: TRBJ1-1; V gene: TRBV18; clone size: many
CDR3 protein: CASRGRDRRYSGANVLTF; CDR3 DNA: TGTGCCAGCAGGGGAAGGGACAGGCGGTACTCTGGGGCCAACGTCCTGACTTTC; D gene: TRBD1; J gene: TRBJ2-6; V gene: TRBV6-1; clone size: many
CDR3 protein: CASSDNPPLLLYSNQPQHF; CDR3 DNA: TGTGCCAGCAGCGACAACCCACCGCTCCTGCTTTATAGCAATCAGCCCCAGCATTTT; D gene: .; J gene: TRBJ1-5; V gene: TRBV28; clone size: many
CDR3 protein: CASTPDSNYGYTF; CDR3 DNA: TGTGCCAGTACTCCGGACAGTAACTATGGCTACACCTTC; D gene: .; J gene: TRBJ1-2; V gene: TRBV19; clone size: .
CDR3 protein: CASGDRGRRLGNSPLHF; CDR3 DNA: TGTGCCAGCGGGGACAGGGGGCGCAGATTAGGCAATTCACCCCTCCACTTT; D gene: TRBD1; J gene: TRBJ1-6; V gene: TRBV2; clone size: many
CDR3 protein: CASSVVGTPEAFF; CDR3 DNA: TGTGCCAGCAGCGTAGTAGGAACTCCTGAAGCTTTCTTT; D gene: .; J gene: TRBJ1-1; V gene: TRBV9; clone size: many
CDR3 protein: CASAKSRASYYEQYF; CDR3 DNA: TGTGCCAGCGCCAAGTCGCGGGCTAGTTACTACGAGCAGTACTTC; D gene: .; J gene: TRBJ2-7; V gene: TRBV2; clone size: many
CDR3 protein: CASSPSSGMGTGELFF; CDR3 DNA: TGTGCCAGCAGTCCCAGTAGCGGGATGGGGACCGGGGAGCTGTTTTTT; D gene: TRBD2; J gene: TRBJ2-2; V gene: TRBV7-3; clone size: many
CDR3 protein: CASSEYGIYGYTF; CDR3 DNA: TGTGCCAGCAGTGAATACGGGATCTATGGCTACACCTTC; D gene: .; J gene: TRBJ1-2; V gene: TRBV25-1; clone size: .
CDR3 protein: CASSILAGEQYF; CDR3 DNA: TGTGCCAGCAGTATACTAGCAGGGGAGCAGTACTTC; D gene: .; J gene: TRBJ2-7; V gene: TRBV12-3/TRBV12-4; clone size: many
CDR3 protein: CASSPPSGISTDTQYF; CDR3 DNA: TGTGCCAGCAGCCCCCCAAGCGGGATTAGCACAGATACGCAGTATTTT; D gene: TRBD2; J gene: TRBJ2-3; V gene: TRBV9; clone size: few
CDR3 protein: CASGTGTRLYNEQFF; CDR3 DNA: TGTGCCAGCGGGACCGGGACTAGACTATACAATGAGCAGTTCTTC; D gene: TRBD2; J gene: TRBJ2-1; V gene: TRBV6-2/TRBV6-3; clone size: many
CDR3 protein: CASSLGTGGDLYGNQPQHF; CDR3 DNA: TGTGCCAGCAGCTTAGGAACAGGGGGCGACCTTTATGGCAATCAGCCCCAGCATTTT; D gene: TRBD1; J gene: TRBJ1-5; V gene: TRBV7-9; clone size: .
CDR3 protein: CASSRTGTGAVYEQFF; CDR3 DNA: TGCGCCAGCAGCAGGACCGGGACAGGGGCGGTCTATGAGCAGTTCTTC; D gene: TRBD1; J gene: TRBJ2-1; V gene: TRBV5-1; clone size: few
CDR3 protein: CASSPSVPGEKLFF; CDR3 DNA: TGTGCCAGCAGCCCCTCGGTCCCGGGGGAAAAACTGTTTTTT; D gene: .; J gene: TRBJ1-4; V gene: TRBV7-9; clone size: many
CDR3 protein: CASSEWGADTQYF; CDR3 DNA: TGTGCCAGCAGTGAATGGGGGGCAGATACGCAGTATTTT; D gene: .; J gene: TRBJ2-3; V gene: TRBV2; clone size: many
CDR3 protein: CSASSPRASGQYNEQFF; CDR3 DNA: TGCAGTGCTAGTTCTCCCCGGGCTAGCGGGCAATACAATGAGCAGTTCTTC; D gene: TRBD2; J gene: TRBJ2-1; V gene: TRBV20-1; clone size: many
CDR3 protein: CASSLGQFTGELFF; CDR3 DNA: TGTGCCAGCAGCTTAGGGCAGTTTACCGGGGAGCTGTTTTTT; D gene: .; J gene: TRBJ2-2; V gene: TRBV7-2; clone size: many
CDR3 protein: CASSLGTSGDQETQYF; CDR3 DNA: TGTGCCAGCAGCTTAGGCACTAGCGGGGACCAAGAGACCCAGTACTTC; D gene: TRBD2; J gene: TRBJ2-5; V gene: TRBV11-2; clone size: many
CDR3 protein: CASSYSMGTSEQFF; CDR3 DNA: TGTGCCAGCAGTTACTCGATGGGAACATCTGAGCAGTTCTTC; D gene: .; J gene: TRBJ2-1; V gene: TRBV6-6; clone size: .
CDR3 protein: CASSSHPNTEAFF; CDR3 DNA: TGTGCCAGCAGCTCCCATCCGAACACTGAAGCTTTCTTT; D gene: .; J gene: TRBJ1-1; V gene: TRBV7-2; clone size: many
CDR3 protein: CASSPTGGIDEKLFF; CDR3 DNA: TGTGCCAGCAGCCCTACAGGGGGCATCGATGAAAAACTGTTTTTT; D gene: TRBD1; J gene: TRBJ1-4; V gene: TRBV7-3; clone size: few
CDR3 protein: CASSIGGSGQETQYF; CDR3 DNA: TGTGCCAGTAGTATCGGGGGCTCCGGCCAAGAGACCCAGTACTTC; D gene: .; J gene: TRBJ2-5; V gene: TRBV19; clone size: many
CDR3 protein: CSARLDLGETANTEAFF; CDR3 DNA: TGCAGTGCTAGACTCGACCTAGGGGAAACAGCAAACACTGAAGCTTTCTTT; D gene: .; J gene: TRBJ1-1; V gene: TRBV20-1; clone size: many
CDR3 protein: CASSQEGGNNQPQHF; CDR3 DNA: TGCGCCAGCAGCCAAGAGGGGGGTAACAATCAGCCCCAGCATTTT; D gene: .; J gene: TRBJ1-5; V gene: TRBV4-1; clone size: few
CDR3 protein: CASSQGWGVEAFF; CDR3 DNA: TGCGCCAGCAGCCAAGGGTGGGGGGTTGAAGCTTTCTTT; D gene: .; J gene: TRBJ1-1; V gene: TRBV4-1; clone size: .
CDR3 protein: CASSIDTGELFF; CDR3 DNA: TGTGCCAGCAGCATAGATACCGGGGAGCTGTTTTTT; D gene: .; J gene: TRBJ2-2; V gene: TRBV5-4; clone size: few
CDR3 protein: CAWSVGRGTQPQHF; CDR3 DNA: TGTGCCTGGAGTGTTGGCAGGGGAACTCAGCCCCAGCATTTT; D gene: .; J gene: TRBJ1-5; V gene: TRBV30; clone size: many
CDR3 protein: CASSPENIGEQFF; CDR3 DNA: TGTGCCAGCAGCCCCGAAAACATTGGAGAGCAGTTCTTC; D gene: .; J gene: TRBJ2-1; V gene: TRBV3-1; clone size: many
CDR3 protein: CASSIDPGTGGHNEQFF; CDR3 DNA: TGTGCCAGTAGTATTGACCCCGGGACAGGGGGCCACAATGAGCAGTTCTTC; D gene: TRBD1; J gene: TRBJ2-1; V gene: TRBV19; clone size: .
CDR3 protein: CSAKTGTSGGSYEQYF; CDR3 DNA: TGCAGTGCTAAAACCGGGACTAGCGGAGGTTCCTACGAGCAGTACTTC; D gene: TRBD2; J gene: TRBJ2-7; V gene: TRBV20-1; clone size: many
CDR3 protein: CAWSDDTGEAFF; CDR3 DNA: TGTGCCTGGAGTGACGATACAGGGGAAGCTTTCTTT; D gene: .; J gene: TRBJ1-1; V gene: TRBV30; clone size: .
CDR3 protein: CASSVDTGHNTGELFF; CDR3 DNA: TGTGCCAGCAGTGTAGACACGGGACACAACACCGGGGAGCTGTTTTTT; D gene: .; J gene: TRBJ2-2; V gene: TRBV2; clone size: many